A single sample is the source of the 26 T cell receptor beta chains below, sequenced in a study of blood T cell repertoires in COVID-19 (TCRdb year 2020). Receptor libraries were prepared by the immunoSEQ multiplex PCR assay. TCRdb mirrors the immuneACCESS table, restricted to in-frame sequences. Some clones are absent from its copies; in checked studies, under half trace to an unresolved V gene, and the reason for the others is unknown. The sample table lists roughly 220,000 clones, about 86% of them with a count of one. The ten largest clonotypes hold approximately 2.9% of the sample. Sequencing was performed on peripheral blood. Every receptor here comes from a woman in her thirties who had recovered from COVID-19.

This clone came up once. The CDR3 sequence is CSVDASGRIHNEQFF. The CDR3 DNA follows: TGCAGCGTTGACGCTAGCGGGAGAATTCACAATGAGCAGTTCTTC. The V call is TRBV29-1, the J call TRBJ2-1; TRBD2 matches at 10 bases. CDR1 is SQVTM and CDR2 is ANQGSEA in the germline V gene. CDR3 length equals 15 residues. The J segment lost 5 bases and the V segment lost 3 bases, leaving 7 bases of the junction unmatched.

The chain has TRBV30 and TRBJ2-5; D perhaps matches TRBD2 (6 bases). Germline V lookup: CDR1 GTSNPN, CDR2 SVGIG (reference sequence). Trimming took off 1 base at V and 3 bases at J, with 6 bases between the two ends. The CDR3 spans 12 residues. The CDR3 reads CAWSAGEETQYF. In DNA, the CDR3 is TGTGCCTGGAGTGCGGGGGAAGAGACCCAGTACTTC.

The V call is TRBV6-1, the J call TRBJ2-7; 10 bases are a match to TRBD2. The CDR3 loop spans 15 amino acids. Germline V lookup: CDR1 MNHNS, CDR2 SASEGT. J gave up 0 bases and V 1 base, and 0 bases lay outside the gene matches. The CDR3 protein is CASSEGTSGSYEQYF. CDR3 nucleotides: TGTGCCAGCAGTGAAGGGACTAGCGGCTCCTACGAGCAGTACTTC.

This chain joins TRBV5-1 and TRBJ2-7, with TRBD2 matching 12 bases. Trimming cost V 2 bases and J 7 bases; bases outside gene matches: 13. There are 17 residues in the CDR3. Looked up from germline, CDR1 is SGHRS and CDR2 is YFSETQ. CDR3 residues: CASSLRLAGELSGEQYF. The CDR3, as DNA: TGCGCCAGCAGCTTACGACTAGCGGGAGAATTATCGGGAGAGCAGTACTTC.

The chain employs TRBV5-1 and TRBJ2-7; weak D call: TRBD1 (5 bases). V lost 0 bases to trimming and J lost 7 bases, with 23 bases between them. Germline-derived CDR1 and CDR2 are SGHRS and YFSETQ. CDR3 length: 17 residues. The CDR3 DNA reads TGCGCCAGCAGCTTGGCCCCAGGACACCGAATATTGGGGGAGCAGTACTTC. Its protein product is CASSLAPGHRILGEQYF.

The V gene is TRBV7-9, the J gene TRBJ2-3; maybe TRBD2 (5 bases). Germline CDR1 and CDR2: SEHNR and FQNEAQ (reference sequence). V was cut by 5 bases and J by 1 base, with 13 bases left in between. This CDR3 has 15 residues. As DNA, the CDR3 is TGTGCCAGCAGCCCCCCGGGGTCTCGCACAGATACGCAGTATTTT. Its translation is CASSPPGSRTDTQYF.

This clone was counted between two and nine times. This sequence joins TRBV4-1 and TRBJ1-3; TRBD1 matches at 9 bases. The length of the CDR3 is 16 residues. Germline V CDR1 and CDR2: MGHRA, YSYEKL. The ends lost 1 base at V and 6 bases at J; junction bases unmatched: 7. In DNA form, the CDR3 reads TGCGCCAGCAGCCAAGGGAGGGGGACAGGGATAAACACCATATATTTT. Residues: CASSQGRGTGINTIYF.

The CDR3 loop reads CASSEGKRSTDTQYF. Here the CDR3 DNA reads TGTGCCAGCAGTGAGGGGAAGCGGAGCACAGATACGCAGTATTTT. This chain connects TRBV6-4 to TRBJ2-3; TRBD2 might be the D (5 bases). This CDR3 is 15 amino acids long. Germline loops: CDR1 MRHNA, CDR2 SNTAGT. V was clipped by 3 bases and J by 0 bases, with 10 bases between them.

The rearrangement links TRBV10-1 to TRBJ1-5; TRBD1 agrees at 9 bases. The germline gives CDR1 WNHNN, CDR2 SYGVQD (reference sequence). The CDR3 contains 17 residues. The junction had 10 bases not matched to a gene; V was cut back by 2 bases and J by 5 bases. CDR3 sequence (DNA): TGCGCCAGCAGTGAGATGAATGGGGACAGGGATGATCAGCCCCAGCATTTT. It is translated as CASSEMNGDRDDQPQHF.

The J gene is TRBJ1-2, the V gene TRBV3-1 (or the pseudogene TRBV3-2); D remains unclear. The V end lost 4 bases, the J end lost 1 base, and 7 bases lay between the germline ends. Germline V gives CDR1 LGHDT, CDR2 YNNKEL (reference sequence). The CDR3 is made up of 13 amino acids. CDR3 DNA: TGTGCCAGCAGCCCCACAAGTAACTATGGCTACACCTTC. Translating it yields CASSPTSNYGYTF.

V is TRBV28 and J is TRBJ1-2; no definite D call. The germline gives CDR1 MDHEN, CDR2 SYDVKM. The length of the CDR3 is 13 residues. V was clipped by 2 bases and J by 3 bases, with 7 bases between them. The CDR3 bases are TGTGCCAGCAGTTTAATGGCAGACTATGGCTACACCTTC. Translation gives CASSLMADYGYTF.

The chain couples TRBV5-1 to TRBJ2-7, with D unresolved. Between the trimmed V and J ends, which lost 0 bases and 5 bases, there was a span of 9 bases. Germline loops: CDR1 SGHRS, CDR2 YFSETQ. CDR3 size: 13 residues. CDR3 DNA: TGCGCCAGCAGCTTGGCCGAGTCCCACGAGCAGTACTTC. It codes for CASSLAESHEQYF.

The chain combines TRBV27 with TRBJ2-1; 9 nucleotides agree with TRBD2. V was pared by 6 bases and J by 9 bases, with 15 bases of the junction left unmatched. Germline CDR1 and CDR2: MNHEY and SMNVEV (reference sequence). The CDR3 contains 16 residues. CDR3 residues: CASRPTTSGLGGEQFF. CDR3 bases: TGTGCCAGCAGGCCGACTACTAGCGGGCTGGGGGGTGAGCAGTTCTTC.

This chain uses TRBV7-2 with TRBJ1-6; 8 positions match TRBD1. With V trimmed by 5 bases and J by 7 bases, 10 bases remained unmatched. The CDR3 is 16 amino acids. Germline loops: CDR1 SGHTA, CDR2 FQGNSA. DNA for the CDR3: TGTGCCAGCAGCCGCAGACCGGGACAGGTCAATTCACCCCTCCACTTT. It specifies CASSRRPGQVNSPLHF.

The CDR3 DNA sequence: TGTGCCAGCAGTCCCGAGGGGGCGGTTGGAATTCTAGCCAAAAACATTCAGTACTTC. This sequence encodes CASSPEGAVGILAKNIQYF. The chain uses TRBV28 and TRBJ2-4; TRBD1 aligns across 7 bases. The CDR3 is 19 residues long. The junction had 16 bases not matched to a gene; V was cut back by 5 bases and J by 0 bases. Germline CDR1 reads MDHEN; CDR2 reads SYDVKM.

This sequence joins TRBV30 and TRBJ1-6; D is undetermined. This CDR3 contains 14 residues. Germline CDR1 and CDR2: GTSNPN and SVGIG (reference sequence). Trimming cost V 3 bases and J 4 bases, with 10 bases left between them. This CDR3 reads CAWSSGRYNSPLHF. CDR3 nucleotides: TGTGCCTGGAGCTCGGGTCGATATAATTCACCCCTCCACTTT.

The chain is built from TRBV15 and TRBJ2-7; 8 bases line up with TRBD1. The germline V gene encodes CDR1 LNHNV and CDR2 YYDKDF (reference sequence). The V and J ends lost 4 bases and 5 bases, in that order; junction bases with no gene match: 4. The CDR3 totals 13 residues. For the CDR3, the DNA is TGTGCCACCAGCACCTCGACAGGGGACGAGCAGTACTTC. Its translation: CATSTSTGDEQYF. Full variable domain (outside the CDR3, taken from reference TRBV15 and TRBJ2-7): DAMVIQNPRYQVTQFGKPVTLSCSQTLNHNVMYWYQQKSSQAPKLLFHYYDKDFNNEADTPDNFQSRRPNTSFCFLDIRSPGLGDTAMYLCATSTSTGDEQYFGPGTRLTVT.

V is TRBV6-5 and J is TRBJ2-7; 7 nucleotides line up with TRBD2. This CDR3 is built from 14 residues. Germline-derived CDR1 and CDR2 are MNHEY and SVGAGI. Trimming at V came to 4 bases and at J to 1 base, leaving 4 bases not matched to a gene. In DNA form, the CDR3 reads TGTGCCAGCAGTTCGGGACTACCTTCCTACGAGCAGTACTTC. It encodes CASSSGLPSYEQYF.

The V call is TRBV28, the J call TRBJ2-3; possible D gene TRBD2, 5 bases. V gave up 5 bases and J gave up 0 bases, with 6 bases separating them. The germline V gene encodes CDR1 MDHEN and CDR2 SYDVKM. The CDR3 extends over 13 amino acids. CDR3 in DNA: TGTGCCAGCAGTGACTATAGCACAGATACGCAGTATTTT. Translated, it gives CASSDYSTDTQYF.

This clone showed up just a few times. V is TRBV15 and J is TRBJ2-7, with 11 positions matching TRBD2. Germline values: CDR1 LNHNV, CDR2 YYDKDF (reference sequence). V dropped 1 base and J dropped 2; count of bases not matched to a gene: 16. This CDR3 region has 20 residues. The CDR3 loop reads CATSRGFMGFIAGGTYEQYF. In DNA, the CDR3 is TGTGCCACCAGCAGAGGATTTATGGGCTTTATAGCGGGAGGGACCTACGAGCAGTACTTC.

The gene calls are TRBV6-5 and TRBJ2-3, with 7 bases lining up with TRBD1. CDR1 and CDR2 (germline): MNHEY, SVGAGI. V lost 6 bases and J lost 4; bases outside the gene matches: 7. CDR3 length: 14 residues. The CDR3 here is CASSRTGVADTQYF. In DNA, the CDR3 is TGTGCCAGCAGCCGAACAGGGGTCGCAGATACGCAGTATTTT.

The rearrangement joins TRBV10-1 to TRBJ2-7; 7 bases fit TRBD2. The germline V gene encodes CDR1 WNHNN and CDR2 SYGVQD (reference sequence). The CDR3 contains 14 residues. The J segment lost 7 bases and the V segment lost 0 bases, leaving 6 bases of the junction unmatched. The chain's CDR3 is CASSESAGVGEQYF. In DNA, the CDR3 is TGCGCCAGCAGTGAGTCCGCGGGGGTAGGGGAGCAGTACTTC.

This chain uses TRBV2 with TRBJ1-2, with TRBD1 identical over 7 bases. The ends lost 7 bases at V and 7 bases at J; junction bases unmatched: 12. Looked up from germline, CDR1 is SNHLY and CDR2 is FYNNEI. This CDR3 is built from 14 residues. DNA of the CDR3: TGTGCCAGCATCCGGGACAGTGGGCGACGTGGCTACACCTTC. This gives the protein CASIRDSGRRGYTF.

The J gene is TRBJ1-1, the V gene TRBV19, with 9 bases that match TRBD1. The V gene end was trimmed by 9 bases and the J gene end by 6 bases; junction bases not matched to a gene: 8. Germline V gene sequence: CDR1 LNHDA, CDR2 SQIVND (reference sequence). This CDR3 is built from 13 residues. This CDR3 reads CARIKGQGSEAFF. CDR3 nucleotide sequence: TGTGCCAGGATAAAAGGACAGGGGTCTGAAGCTTTCTTT. Drawing the rest from reference TRBV19 and TRBJ1-1, the complete variable domain is DGGITQSPKYLFRKEGQNVTLSCEQNLNHDAMYWYRQDPGQGLRLIYYSQIVNDFQKGDIAEGYSVSREKKESFPLTVTSAQKNPTAFYLCARIKGQGSEAFFGQGTRLTVV.

This chain uses TRBV4-2 with TRBJ2-2, with 10 bases lining up with TRBD2. Germline V lookup: CDR1 LGHNA, CDR2 YNFKEQ. The V gene end was trimmed by 2 bases and the J gene end by 3 bases; junction bases not matched to a gene: 9. This CDR3 has 18 amino acids. Written as DNA, the CDR3 is TGTGCCAGCAGCCAATCTTTGAGCGGGAGGGGGGACACCGGGGAGCTGTTTTTT. Translating it yields CASSQSLSGRGDTGELFF.

The gene calls are TRBV5-6 and TRBJ2-5; weak D call: TRBD1 (6 bases). Germline lookup yields CDR1 SGHDT and CDR2 YYEEEE. V gave up 0 bases and J gave up 4 bases, with 10 bases separating them. This CDR3 is 14 amino acids long. The CDR3 sequence is CASSLVWGRETQYF. DNA of the CDR3: TGTGCCAGCAGCTTGGTTTGGGGGCGAGAGACCCAGTACTTC.